The TCR beta chain described here comes from a study of shared clonotypes between healthy human individuals. Measured with immunoSEQ multiplex PCR; TCRdb has only the in-frame clones, and not every one. The sample contains about 2,500,000 clones, around nine tenths of which appear only once. The clonotype originates from a man aged 18 to 30 in good health. Sequencing was performed on naive CD4+ T cells sorted from blood. Subset given: CD45RA+ positively selected.

The CDR3: CATSRDPPDRRGGTEAFF. The CDR3 DNA follows: TGTGCCACCAGCAGAGATCCCCCGGACAGGAGGGGTGGCACTGAAGCTTTCTTT. The gene calls are TRBV15 and TRBJ1-1; 7 nucleotides match TRBD1. The CDR3 totals 18 residues. Germline-derived CDR1 and CDR2 are LNHNV and YYDKDF (reference sequence). V lost 0 bases and J lost 4; bases outside the gene matches: 14.